One and the same sample provided the 14 T cell receptor beta chains below, sequenced in a study of blood T cell repertoires in COVID-19. Using immunoSEQ multiplex PCR, the repertoire was profiled, and TCRdb retains in-frame clones only, with some absent. Among 81,000 or so clones listed, 89% were seen once. The sequenced sample was peripheral blood. These TCRs come from a man in his 70s with active or convalescent COVID-19.

V and J are TRBV18 and TRBJ2-1, with TRBD1 matching 8 bases. With 3 bases clipped from V and 8 bases from J, the junction kept 6 bases outside the gene matches. CDR3 size: 14 residues. Per the germline V gene, CDR1 is KGHSH and CDR2 is LQKENI. CDR3 sequence: CASSPRTGMDEQFF. In DNA form, the CDR3 reads TGTGCCAGCTCACCTAGGACAGGGATGGATGAGCAGTTCTTC.

The CDR3 bases are TGTGCCAGCAGCGACCATCCGGGACAGGGGACCCAGTACTTC. Protein sequence: CASSDHPGQGTQYF. The V gene is TRBV9, the J gene TRBJ2-5; 9 bases map to TRBD1. Losses at the gene ends were 3 bases for V and 7 bases for J; bases not matched to a gene: 7. Germline lookup yields CDR1 SGDLS and CDR2 YYNGEE. This CDR3 is built from 14 residues.

The chain recombines TRBV6-5 with TRBJ1-5; D perhaps matches TRBD1 (6 bases). Germline loops: CDR1 MNHEY, CDR2 SVGAGI. The CDR3 totals 13 residues. The V end lost 4 bases, the J end lost 6 bases, and 10 bases lay between the germline ends. The CDR3 is CASSSQGTQPQHF. The CDR3 bases are TGTGCCAGCAGTTCACAGGGAACTCAGCCCCAGCATTTT.

The chain recombines TRBV5-1 with TRBJ2-1, with D perhaps matching TRBD1 (5 bases). V shed 0 bases and J shed 7 bases, with 11 bases lying between them. This CDR3 has 14 residues. Germline V gives CDR1 SGHRS, CDR2 YFSETQ. The CDR3 loop reads CASSLDSGRNEQFF. The CDR3 DNA sequence: TGCGCCAGCAGCTTGGATTCAGGGCGAAATGAGCAGTTCTTC.

The chain recombines TRBV5-1 with TRBJ1-1; D is ambiguous. The germline gives CDR1 SGHRS, CDR2 YFSETQ. V gave up 4 bases and J gave up 0 bases, with 10 bases separating them. The CDR3 sequence is 14 residues long. CDR3 bases: TGCGCCAGCAGCCAGGTCGGGGTGAACACTGAAGCTTTCTTT. This encodes CASSQVGVNTEAFF.

The chain carries TRBV6-6 and TRBJ2-3; 13 bases are a match to TRBD2. Germline CDR1 reads MNHNY; CDR2 reads SVGAGI (reference sequence). CDR3 length equals 16 residues. The J segment lost 5 bases and the V segment lost 6 bases, leaving 8 bases of the junction unmatched. The CDR3 nucleotides read TGTGCCAGCAGCCCAGGGACTAGCGGGGCAAGAGATACGCAGTATTTT. As protein: CASSPGTSGARDTQYF.

V usage is TRBV6-5 and J usage is TRBJ1-2, with 7 bases lining up with TRBD1. CDR3 length: 14 residues. Trimming at V came to 4 bases and at J to 8 bases, leaving 10 bases not matched to a gene. Germline V gives CDR1 MNHEY, CDR2 SVGAGI. The CDR3 loop reads CASSSPGGPGGYTF. In nucleotides, the CDR3 is TGTGCCAGCAGTTCTCCAGGGGGACCGGGAGGCTACACCTTC.

The rearrangement joins TRBV6-1 to TRBJ1-2; no definite D call. The CDR3 length is 14 residues. V lost 2 bases to trimming and J lost 4 bases, with 11 bases between them. Germline V CDR1 and CDR2: MNHNS, SASEGT. As DNA, the CDR3 is TGTGCCAGCAGTGAATCCCCGGGGTTCTATGGCTACACCTTC. This gives the protein CASSESPGFYGYTF.

The rearrangement uses TRBV19 and TRBJ2-1, with D maybe TRBD2 (7 bases). The V end lost 8 bases, the J end lost 3 bases, and 14 bases lay between the germline ends. The germline V gene has CDR1 LNHDA and CDR2 SQIVND (reference sequence). The CDR3 runs 14 residues. CDR3 sequence: CASYQGGGYNEQFF. In DNA form, the CDR3 reads TGTGCCAGTTATCAAGGGGGGGGCTACAATGAGCAGTTCTTC.

J is TRBJ2-2 and V is TRBV18; no clear D. Germline lookup yields CDR1 KGHSH and CDR2 LQKENI. Trimming removed 4 bases from V and 6 bases from J, with 6 bases in between. The CDR3 contains 12 residues. This CDR3 reads CASSLSAGELFF. In nucleotides, the CDR3 is TGTGCCAGCTCACTATCTGCCGGGGAGCTGTTTTTT.

The J gene is TRBJ2-4, the V gene TRBV13; tentative D call: TRBD2 (5 bases). The CDR3 sequence is 14 residues long. V was cut by 6 bases and J by 0 bases, with 9 bases left in between. Germline assignment: CDR1 PRHDT and CDR2 FYEKMQ (reference sequence). The CDR3 nucleotides are TGTGCCAGCAGTACCGGGATAGCCAAAAACATTCAGTACTTC. Amino acid sequence: CASSTGIAKNIQYF.

The chain is built from TRBV5-4 and TRBJ1-2; TRBD1 matches at 9 bases. V lost 4 bases and J lost 4; bases outside the gene matches: 2. The germline V gene has CDR1 SGHNT and CDR2 YYREEE (reference sequence). The CDR3 has 13 residues. The CDR3 reads CASSQTGGYGYTF. As DNA, the CDR3 is TGTGCCAGCAGCCAGACAGGGGGCTATGGCTACACCTTC.

This clone was counted once. This chain connects TRBV19 to TRBJ1-6, with D possibly matching TRBD1 (6 bases). Germline assignment: CDR1 LNHDA and CDR2 SQIVND (reference sequence). CDR3 length: 15 residues. V lost 0 bases and J lost 9, with 12 bases in between. The CDR3 loop reads CASSIDHGRGSPLHF. In nucleotides, the CDR3 is TGTGCCAGTAGTATAGATCACGGCAGGGGTTCACCCCTCCACTTT.

This rearrangement joins TRBV19 to TRBJ1-5; 9 positions match TRBD1. J gave up 2 bases and V 5 bases, and 16 bases lay outside the gene matches. Germline CDR1 LNHDA, CDR2 SQIVND (reference sequence). This CDR3 region has 19 residues. CDR3 amino acids: CASSGPGQGSIVGNQPQHF. The DNA for the CDR3 is TGTGCCAGTAGTGGTCCGGGACAGGGATCTATTGTGGGCAATCAGCCCCAGCATTTT.